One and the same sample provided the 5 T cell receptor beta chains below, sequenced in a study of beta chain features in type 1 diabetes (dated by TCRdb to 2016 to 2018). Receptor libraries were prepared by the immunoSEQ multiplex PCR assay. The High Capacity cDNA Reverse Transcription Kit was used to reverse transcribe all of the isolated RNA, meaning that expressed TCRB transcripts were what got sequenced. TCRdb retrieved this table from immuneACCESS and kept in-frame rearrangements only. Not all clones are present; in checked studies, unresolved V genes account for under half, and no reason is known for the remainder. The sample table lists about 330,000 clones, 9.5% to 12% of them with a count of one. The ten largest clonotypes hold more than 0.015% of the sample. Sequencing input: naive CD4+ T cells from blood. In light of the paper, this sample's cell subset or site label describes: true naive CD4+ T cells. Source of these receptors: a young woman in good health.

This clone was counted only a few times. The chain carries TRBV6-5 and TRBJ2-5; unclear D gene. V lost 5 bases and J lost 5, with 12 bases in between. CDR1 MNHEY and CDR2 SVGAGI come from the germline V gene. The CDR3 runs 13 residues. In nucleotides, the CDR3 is TGTGCCAGCAGTCCCACGAGGTTCGAGACCCAGTACTTC. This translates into CASSPTRFETQYF.

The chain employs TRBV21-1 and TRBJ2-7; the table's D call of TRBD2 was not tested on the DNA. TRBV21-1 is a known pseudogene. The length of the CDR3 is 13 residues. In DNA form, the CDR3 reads TGTGCCAGCAGCAACGCAGACTGGTACGAGCAGTACTTC. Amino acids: CASSNADWYEQYF.

The DNA of the CDR3 is TGTGCCAGCAGCGAGATGGCGGGTTTCTCCTACGAGCAGTACTTC. Translated, it gives CASSEMAGFSYEQYF. The V call is TRBV6-5, the J call TRBJ2-7; D is perhaps TRBD2 (5 bases). Germline V CDR1 and CDR2: MNHEY, SVGAGI. CDR3 length equals 15 residues. V was clipped by 6 bases and J by 0 bases, with 15 bases between them.

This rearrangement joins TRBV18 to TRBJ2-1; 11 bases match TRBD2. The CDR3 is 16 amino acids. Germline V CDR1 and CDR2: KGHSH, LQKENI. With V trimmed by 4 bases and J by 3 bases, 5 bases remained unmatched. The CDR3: CASSLQTSGNYNEQFF. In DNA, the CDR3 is TGTGCCAGCTCACTTCAGACTAGCGGGAACTACAATGAGCAGTTCTTC.

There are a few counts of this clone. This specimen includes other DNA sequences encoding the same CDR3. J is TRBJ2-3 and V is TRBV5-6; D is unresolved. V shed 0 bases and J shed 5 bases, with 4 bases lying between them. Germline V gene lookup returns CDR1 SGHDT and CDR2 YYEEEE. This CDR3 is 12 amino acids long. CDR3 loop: CASSLARDTQYF. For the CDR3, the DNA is TGTGCCAGCAGCTTGGCCCGAGATACGCAGTATTTT.